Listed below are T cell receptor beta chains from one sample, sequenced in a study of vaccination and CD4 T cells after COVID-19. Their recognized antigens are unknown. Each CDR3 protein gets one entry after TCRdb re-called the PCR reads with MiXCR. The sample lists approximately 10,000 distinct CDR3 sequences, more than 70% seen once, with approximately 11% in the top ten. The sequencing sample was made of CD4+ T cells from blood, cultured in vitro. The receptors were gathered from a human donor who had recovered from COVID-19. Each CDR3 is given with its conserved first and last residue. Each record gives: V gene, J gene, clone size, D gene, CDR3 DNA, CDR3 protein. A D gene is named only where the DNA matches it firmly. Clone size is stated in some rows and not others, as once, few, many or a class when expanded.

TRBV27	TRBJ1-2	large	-	TGTGCCAGCAGCTTCCGGGGGGGGAACGGCTACACCTTC	CASSFRGGNGYTF
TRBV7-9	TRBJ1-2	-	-	TGTGCCAGCAGTTACGAAGGACGGGGACTCTATGGCTACACCTTC	CASSYEGRGLYGYTF
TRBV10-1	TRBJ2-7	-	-	TGCGCCAGCAGTGAGGGCCCCCGGGGTGACTACGAGCAGTACTTC	CASSEGPRGDYEQYF
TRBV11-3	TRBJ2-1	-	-	TGTGCCAGCAGCCTAAACCCGACTAGTTACAATGAGCAGTTCTTC	CASSLNPTSYNEQFF
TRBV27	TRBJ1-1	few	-	TGTGCCAGCAGTTTATTTAGGGGAAACACTGAAGCTTTCTTT	CASSLFRGNTEAFF
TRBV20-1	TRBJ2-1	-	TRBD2	TGCAGTGCTTACGGACTAGCGCAGAATGAGCAGTTCTTC	CSAYGLAQNEQFF
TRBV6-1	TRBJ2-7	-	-	TGTGCCAGCAAGAGGGACCAAACGTCCGCTGGCGAGCAGTACTTC	CASKRDQTSAGEQYF
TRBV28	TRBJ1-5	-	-	TGTGCCAGCAGCTTTGGGGGTTCAGCGGACTATCAGCCCCAGCATTTT	CASSFGGSADYQPQHF
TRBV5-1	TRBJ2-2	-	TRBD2	TGCGCCAGCAGCCTACGACTAGCGGGAGGGCCTCGGACCGGGGAGCTGTTTTTT	CASSLRLAGGPRTGELFF
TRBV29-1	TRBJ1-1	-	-	TGCAGCGTGGGGGTTTCACAGGGAAACACTGAAGCTTTCTTT	CSVGVSQGNTEAFF
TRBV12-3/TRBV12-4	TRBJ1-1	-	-	TGTGCCAGCAGTACCCGGCGGGGGAAAAAGGACACTGAAGCTTTCTTT	CASSTRRGKKDTEAFF
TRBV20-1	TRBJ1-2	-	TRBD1	TGCAGTGCTAGAATGACAGGGGGATATGGCTACACCTTC	CSARMTGGYGYTF
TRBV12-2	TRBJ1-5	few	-	TGTGCAAGTCGCTTAGAACAACCGAGCTTAGGAAAGAAATTGGGACGGGGCAATCAGCCCCAGCATTTT	CASRLEQPSLGKKLGRGNQPQHF
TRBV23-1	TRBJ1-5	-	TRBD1	TGCGCCAGCAGTCAATCATTCGCCAGGGGGGCCAATCAGCCCCAGCATTTT	CASSQSFARGANQPQHF
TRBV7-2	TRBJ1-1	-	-	TGTGCCAGCAGCTTAGCCCTCGGACAGATTGAAGCTTTCTTT	CASSLALGQIEAFF
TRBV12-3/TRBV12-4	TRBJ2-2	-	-	TGTGCCAGCAGTTTACTCCCGGGGGTTTATAGTCCCGGGGAGCTGTTTTTT	CASSLLPGVYSPGELFF
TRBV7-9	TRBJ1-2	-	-	TGTGCCAGCAGTCTCCTTGGGGCTGGGGGCTACACCTTC	CASSLLGAGGYTF
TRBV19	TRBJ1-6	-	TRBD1	TGTGCCAGTAGTACCTCCGGGACAGTCAATTCACCCCTCCACTTT	CASSTSGTVNSPLHF
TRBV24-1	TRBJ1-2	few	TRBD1	TGTGCCACCAGTGGGCCGGGACAGAGTATCTATGGCTACACCTTC	CATSGPGQSIYGYTF
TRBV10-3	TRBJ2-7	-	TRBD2	TGTGCCATCAGTGAGTCCGGGGGGGGCCAGTACTTC	CAISESGGGQYF
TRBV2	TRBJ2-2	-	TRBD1	TGTGCCAGCAGTAGACAGGGGGCGAACACCGGGGAGCTGTTTTTT	CASSRQGANTGELFF
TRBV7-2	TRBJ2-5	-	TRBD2	TGTGCCAGCAGCACTAGCGGGAGGGCCCTCGAGACCCAGTACTTC	CASSTSGRALETQYF
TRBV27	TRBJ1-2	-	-	TGTGCCAGCAGTGGATTCGACAGGAACTATGGCTACACCTTC	CASSGFDRNYGYTF
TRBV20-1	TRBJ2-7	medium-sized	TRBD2	TGCAGTGTACCCCGCGGGGGGAGCTCCTACGAGCAGTACTTC	CSVPRGGSSYEQYF
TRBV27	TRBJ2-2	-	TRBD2	TGTGCCAGCAGTTCAGCGGGAGGGCCTACCGGGGAGCTGTTTTTT	CASSSAGGPTGELFF
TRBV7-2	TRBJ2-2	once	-	TGTGCCAGCAGCGCGGACGGCGGCGGCGCCGGGGAGCTGTTTTTT	CASSADGGGAGELFF
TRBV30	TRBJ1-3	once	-	TGTGCCTGGAGTAGAGGCAGTTTAAACACCATATATTTT	CAWSRGSLNTIYF
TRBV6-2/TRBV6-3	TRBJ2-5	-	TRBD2	TGTGCCAGCAGCCGACTCGGACTATTGGGGAGGGCGACCCAGTACTTC	CASSRLGLLGRATQYF
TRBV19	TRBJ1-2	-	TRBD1	TGTGCCAGTGGGGACAGGTTCAGACGGAACTATGGCTACACCTTC	CASGDRFRRNYGYTF
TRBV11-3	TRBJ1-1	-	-	TGTGCCAGCAGCCCGGGTCGGACTGAAGCTTTCTTT	CASSPGRTEAFF
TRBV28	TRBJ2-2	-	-	TGTGCCAGCAGGACTACGAGCACCGGGGAGCTGTTTTTT	CASRTTSTGELFF
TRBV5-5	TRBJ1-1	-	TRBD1	TGTGCCAGCAGCTTGTCCACAGGGGTTGAAGCTTTCTTT	CASSLSTGVEAFF
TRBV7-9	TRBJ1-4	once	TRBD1	TGTGCCAGCAGCTCTGGACAGGGGGCGCATGAAAAACTGTTTTTT	CASSSGQGAHEKLFF